The clone carrying this TCR beta chain was observed a few times. This entry belongs to a study of blood T cell repertoires in COVID-19. Per the original methods: Amplified reference gene primers provided the basis for estimating nucleated cell counts. Only in-frame clones appear in the TCRdb table, and some are missing; sequencing was by immunoSEQ multiplex PCR. For V, J and clone size, that table is used; D and trimming come from the DNA. This table has 200,000 or so clones, 65% to 90% appearing once. The germline V gene has CDR1 SNHLY and CDR2 FYNNEI. The length of the CDR3 is 15 residues. V was clipped by 5 bases and J by 4 bases; unmatched bases: 8.

The clonotype originates from a man aged 50 or older with acute or convalescent COVID-19. Sequencing was done on a sample of peripheral blood. The chain is built from TRBV2 and TRBJ1-1; 9 nucleotides align to TRBD1. CDR3 in DNA: TGTGCCAGCAGTACTCGACAGGGGGATTCCACTGAAGCTTTCTTT. It translates to CASSTRQGDSTEAFF.